The 8 T cell receptor beta chains given below trace back to one sample, sequenced in a study of cytomegalovirus exposure and HLA in healthy donors. Repertoires were generated with immunoSEQ multiplex PCR, while TCRdb's copy carries only in-frame clones and drops some. The sample holds a few hundred thousand clones, 70% to 90% seen once. Sequenced sample: PBMCs. The origin of the receptors is a woman aged 18-30 years in good health and CMV-seronegative.

This clone showed up just a few times. V usage is TRBV5-4 and J usage is TRBJ1-5, with a tentative D call TRBD1 (6 bases). Per germline, CDR1 SGHNT and CDR2 YYREEE (reference sequence). CDR3 size: 14 residues. Trimming removed 3 bases at V and 4 bases at J, with 11 bases between. DNA of the CDR3: TGTGCCAGCAGCTATGGGGGGGCTAATCAGCCCCAGCATTTT. Encoded protein: CASSYGGANQPQHF.

V and J are TRBV6-5 and TRBJ1-2; no definite D call. The germline CDR1 and CDR2 sequences are MNHEY and SVGAGI. With 1 base removed from V and 0 bases from J, the gap between germline ends came to 12 bases. The CDR3 extends over 16 amino acids. CDR3 sequence: CASSYLSGGANYGYTF. The DNA of the CDR3 is TGTGCCAGCAGTTACTTATCAGGAGGAGCTAACTATGGCTACACCTTC.

V is TRBV28 and J is TRBJ2-7, with a tentative D call TRBD2 (5 bases). V lost 2 bases and J lost 2, with 10 bases in between. The CDR3 is 14 amino acids. Per the germline V gene, CDR1 is MDHEN and CDR2 is SYDVKM. In DNA, the CDR3 is TGTGCCAGCAGTTTACCTGACGGGACCTACGAGCAGTACTTC. Its protein product is CASSLPDGTYEQYF.

The chain joins TRBV7-9 to TRBJ2-7; the D gene is possibly TRBD1 (5 bases). V gave up 3 bases and J gave up 4 bases, with 16 bases separating them. The germline gives CDR1 SEHNR, CDR2 FQNEAQ (reference sequence). This CDR3 has 15 residues. The CDR3, as DNA: TGTGCCAGCAGCTTTGGTTCAGGGTCGGAATACGAGCAGTACTTC. Protein: CASSFGSGSEYEQYF.

The chain combines TRBV4-3 with TRBJ1-2; D is possibly TRBD1 (5 bases). The CDR3 is 15 amino acids. Between the trimmed V and J ends, which lost 0 bases and 4 bases, there was a span of 12 bases. Germline V gene data show CDR1 as LGHNA and CDR2 as YSLEER. The CDR3 DNA reads as TGCGCCAGCAGCCAAGATAAGGGGCAGGTCTATGGCTACACCTTC. It encodes CASSQDKGQVYGYTF.

V usage is TRBV27 and J usage is TRBJ1-4; 10 nucleotides agree with TRBD1. The CDR3 has 15 residues. Germline V gives CDR1 MNHEY, CDR2 SMNVEV (reference sequence). Unmatched junction bases numbered 10, after V lost 8 bases and J lost 7 bases. The CDR3 sequence: CASSLGGTGVEKLFF. The CDR3 DNA reads as TGTGCCAGCTCTTTGGGCGGGACAGGGGTTGAAAAACTGTTTTTT. The full variable domain, its missing parts supplied by reference TRBV27 and TRBJ1-4, is EAQVTQNPRYLITVTGKKLTVTCSQNMNHEYMSWYRQDPGLGLRQIYYSMNVEVTDKGDVPEGYKVSRKEKRNFPLILESPSPNQTSLYFCASSLGGTGVEKLFFGSGTQLSVL.

This chain joins TRBV20-1 and TRBJ2-7; the match to TRBD1 covers 8 bases. CDR3 length: 11 residues. With 7 bases clipped from V and 3 bases from J, the junction kept 2 bases outside the gene matches. The germline V gene encodes CDR1 DFQATT and CDR2 SNEGSKA (reference sequence). For the CDR3, the DNA is TGCAGTGTTACAGGGGGCTACGAGCAGTACTTC. Its protein is CSVTGGYEQYF.

The V and J genes are TRBV15 and TRBJ2-5; the D gene is possibly TRBD2 (6 bases). The CDR3 length is 15 residues. Per germline, CDR1 LNHNV and CDR2 YYDKDF (reference sequence). V was trimmed by 5 bases and J by 1 base, leaving 14 bases between them. The CDR3 coding sequence is TGTGCCACCAGCTCCCCGGTGGGACTCCAAGAGACCCAGTACTTC. It codes for CATSSPVGLQETQYF.